This T cell receptor (beta chain) comes out of a study of metastatic and nonmetastatic thyroid tumors. Study-level information: Both malignant and benign thyroid patients supplied peripheral blood and tumor or nodule tissue samples, across which the repertoires of these patients were then compared. Overall study results and limits: Malignant thyroid tumors reportedly exceeded benign nodules significantly in TCR beta diversity, with the difference appearing in blood and tumor.

The entire patient cohort was treatment-naive prior to thyroid surgery. TCRdb used MiXCR to call clones anew from the PCR reads. This sample has tens of thousands of clones, with 18% found just once. Trimming stripped 4 bases from V and 4 bases from J, with 14 bases between. The CDR3 consists of 15 residues. CDR1 and CDR2 from the germline V gene are MNHNS and SASEGT. The table lists this clone with a few counts. Its antigen is undetermined. The sample consisted of blood. The source is a female donor with papillary thyroid cancer or a benign thyroid nodule (not recorded which). Some clones in this sample may be carry-over from other donors' samples. The J gene is TRBJ1-3, the V gene TRBV6-1; a weak D match, TRBD1 (5 bases). CDR3 amino acids: CASSGRPGGGNTIYF. The CDR3 bases are TGTGCCAGCAGTGGTCGGCCCGGGGGAGGAAACACCATATATTTT.